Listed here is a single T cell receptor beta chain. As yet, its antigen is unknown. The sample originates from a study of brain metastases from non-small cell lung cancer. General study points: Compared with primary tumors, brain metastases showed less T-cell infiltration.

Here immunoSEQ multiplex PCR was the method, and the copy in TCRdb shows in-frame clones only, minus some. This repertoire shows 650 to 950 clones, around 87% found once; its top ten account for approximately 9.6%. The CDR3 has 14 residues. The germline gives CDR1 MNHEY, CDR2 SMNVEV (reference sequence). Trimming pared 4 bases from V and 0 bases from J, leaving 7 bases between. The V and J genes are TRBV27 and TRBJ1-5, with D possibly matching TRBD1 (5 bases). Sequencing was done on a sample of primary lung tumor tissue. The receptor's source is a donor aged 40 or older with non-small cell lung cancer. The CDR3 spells CASSSGDSNQPQHF. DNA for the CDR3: TGTGCCAGCAGTTCGGGGGATAGCAATCAGCCCCAGCATTTT.